This TCR beta chain was documented in a study of vaccination and CD4 T cells after COVID-19. Study context: The post-COVID samples were taken a median about three months after diagnosis, anywhere from 35 to 161. The post-vaccine samples came a median 72 days after dose two (range 14 to 241). Cells were stimulated with overlapping spike peptide pools from SARS-CoV-2, HCoV-NL63, HCoV-OC43 and HCoV-229E.

Indicated time point: late sampling 161 to 241 days after vaccination in three convalescent patients. Regarding treatment: approximately 9-day PBMC culture with coronavirus spike peptide pools or control peptides (ViraFEST assay). The CDR3 totals 13 residues. Trimming cost V 1 base and J 8 bases, with 12 bases left between them. Germline CDR1 DFQATT, CDR2 SNEGSKA (reference sequence). Details on this clonotype: Its matching antigen is unknown.

The study sequenced cultured CD4+ T cell DNA using the Oncomine TCR Beta short-read assay. Each CDR3 protein gets one entry after TCRdb re-called the PCR reads with MiXCR. This table holds nearly 25,000 distinct CDR3 sequences, less than 40% found once. The rearrangement uses TRBV20-1 and TRBJ1-3; a possible D gene is TRBD1 (6 bases). The source is a human donor who had recovered from COVID-19. The material was CD4+ T cells from blood, cultured in vitro, obtained about 7 months after SARS-CoV-2 vaccination. CDR3 coding DNA: TGCAGTGCTAGAGTACAGGGATGGGACACCATATATTTT. Translating gives CSARVQGWDTIYF.